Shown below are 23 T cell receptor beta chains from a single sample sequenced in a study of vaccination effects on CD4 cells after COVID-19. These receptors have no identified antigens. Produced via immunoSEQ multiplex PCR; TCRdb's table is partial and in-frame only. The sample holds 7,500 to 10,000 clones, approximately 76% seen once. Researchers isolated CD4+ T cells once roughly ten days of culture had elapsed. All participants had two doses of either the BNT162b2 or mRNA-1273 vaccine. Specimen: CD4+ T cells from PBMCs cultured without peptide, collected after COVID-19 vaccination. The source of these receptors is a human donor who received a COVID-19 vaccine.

In DNA form, the CDR3 reads TGTGCCAGCAGCTCCCCGGGCAGGGGGTTCAACAATGAGCAGTTCTTC. This sequence encodes CASSSPGRGFNNEQFF. The chain employs TRBV5-4 and TRBJ2-1, with TRBD1 matching 7 bases. V shed 3 bases, J shed 5 bases, and the junction held 11 bases outside the gene matches. Germline V lookup: CDR1 SGHNT, CDR2 YYREEE (reference sequence). The CDR3 is 16 residues long.

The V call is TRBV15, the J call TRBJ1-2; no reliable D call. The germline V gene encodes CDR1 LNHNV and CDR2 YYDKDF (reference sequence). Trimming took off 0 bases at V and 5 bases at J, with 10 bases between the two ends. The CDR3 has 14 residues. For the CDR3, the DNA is TGTGCCACCAGCAGAGATGCTCGAGGGTATGGCTACACCTTC. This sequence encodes CATSRDARGYGYTF.

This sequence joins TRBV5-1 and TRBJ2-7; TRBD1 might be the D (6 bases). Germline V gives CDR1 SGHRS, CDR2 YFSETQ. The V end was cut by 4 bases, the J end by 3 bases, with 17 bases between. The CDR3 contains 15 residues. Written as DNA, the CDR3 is TGCGCCAGCAGCCTACAACCGGGACATCTCTACGAGCAGTACTTC. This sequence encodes CASSLQPGHLYEQYF.

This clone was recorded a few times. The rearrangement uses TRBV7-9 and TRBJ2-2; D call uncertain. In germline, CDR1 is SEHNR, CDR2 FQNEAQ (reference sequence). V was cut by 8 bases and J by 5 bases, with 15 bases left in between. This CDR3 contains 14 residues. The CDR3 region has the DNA TGTGCCAGCTGCGAACAGCCATCTACCGGGGAGCTGTTTTTT. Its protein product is CASCEQPSTGELFF.

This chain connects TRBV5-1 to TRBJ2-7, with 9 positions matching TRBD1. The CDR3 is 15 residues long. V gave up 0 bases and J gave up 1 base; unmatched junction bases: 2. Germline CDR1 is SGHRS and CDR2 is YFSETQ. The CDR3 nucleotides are TGCGCCAGCAGCTTGGCCGGGACAGGGTCCTACGAGCAGTACTTC. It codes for CASSLAGTGSYEQYF.

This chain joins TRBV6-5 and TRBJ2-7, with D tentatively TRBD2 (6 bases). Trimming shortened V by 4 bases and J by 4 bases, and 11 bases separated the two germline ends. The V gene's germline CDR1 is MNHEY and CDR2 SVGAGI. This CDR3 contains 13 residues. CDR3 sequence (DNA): TGTGCCAGCAGTTCCCCGGGGACTTACGAGCAGTACTTC. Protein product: CASSSPGTYEQYF.

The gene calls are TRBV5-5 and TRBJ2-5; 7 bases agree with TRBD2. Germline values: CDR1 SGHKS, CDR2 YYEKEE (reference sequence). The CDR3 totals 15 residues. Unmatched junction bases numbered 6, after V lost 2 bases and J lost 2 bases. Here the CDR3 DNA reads TGTGCCAGCAGCTTCGGGGAGGGGCGGCAAGAGACCCAGTACTTC. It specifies CASSFGEGRQETQYF.

The CDR3 nucleotides are TGTGCCAGCAGCGCAGGGTACCTAGACCGGCCCCAGCATTTT. Protein product: CASSAGYLDRPQHF. The chain uses TRBV9 and TRBJ1-5; possibly TRBD1 for D (5 bases). Germline V gives CDR1 SGDLS, CDR2 YYNGEE. The CDR3 has 14 amino acids. The V gene lost 3 bases and the J gene lost 9 bases, with 16 bases spanning the gap.

The CDR3 here is CASSLGTGGSMSGANVLTF. In DNA form, the CDR3 reads TGCGCCAGCAGCTTGGGGACAGGGGGGTCGATGTCTGGGGCCAACGTCCTGACTTTC. The V call is TRBV5-1, the J call TRBJ2-6, with 10 bases lining up with TRBD1. Germline-derived CDR1 and CDR2 are SGHRS and YFSETQ. V shed 0 bases, J shed 1 base, and the junction held 7 bases outside the gene matches. The CDR3 covers 19 residues.

CDR3 in DNA: TGTGCCAGCAGTCCCCCGGGCGTTAGCACAGCTTTCTTT. It translates to CASSPPGVSTAFF. The chain recombines TRBV12-3 or TRBV12-4 with TRBJ1-1; D gene uncertain. The V end lost 5 bases, the J end lost 10 bases, and 17 bases lay between the germline ends. There are 13 residues in the CDR3.

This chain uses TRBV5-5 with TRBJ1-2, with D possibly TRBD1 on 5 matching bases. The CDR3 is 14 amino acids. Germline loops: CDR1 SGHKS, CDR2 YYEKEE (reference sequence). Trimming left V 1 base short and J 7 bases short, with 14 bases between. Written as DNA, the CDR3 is TGTGCCAGCAGCTTGAACCGGGGCCGGAGTGGCTACACCTTC. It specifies CASSLNRGRSGYTF.

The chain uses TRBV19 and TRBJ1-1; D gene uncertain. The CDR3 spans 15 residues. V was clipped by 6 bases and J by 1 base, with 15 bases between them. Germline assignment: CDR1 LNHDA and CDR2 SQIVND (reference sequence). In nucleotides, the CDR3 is TGTGCCAGTAGGGCCGTGGGCACCAGGAACACTGAAGCTTTCTTT. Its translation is CASRAVGTRNTEAFF.

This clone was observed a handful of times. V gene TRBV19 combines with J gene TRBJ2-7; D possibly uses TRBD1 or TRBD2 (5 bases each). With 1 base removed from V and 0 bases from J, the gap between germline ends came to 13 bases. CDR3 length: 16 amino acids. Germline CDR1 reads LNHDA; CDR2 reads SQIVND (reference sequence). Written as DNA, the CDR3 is TGTGCCAGTAGTATAGTGGCCAGGGAGAGCTCCTACGAGCAGTACTTC. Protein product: CASSIVARESSYEQYF.

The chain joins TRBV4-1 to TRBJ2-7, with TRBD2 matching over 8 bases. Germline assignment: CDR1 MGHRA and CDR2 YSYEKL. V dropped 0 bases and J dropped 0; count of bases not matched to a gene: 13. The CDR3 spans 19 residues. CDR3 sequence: CASSQDRRGAYALSYEQYF. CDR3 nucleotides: TGCGCCAGCAGCCAAGACCGGCGGGGGGCCTACGCCCTCTCCTACGAGCAGTACTTC.

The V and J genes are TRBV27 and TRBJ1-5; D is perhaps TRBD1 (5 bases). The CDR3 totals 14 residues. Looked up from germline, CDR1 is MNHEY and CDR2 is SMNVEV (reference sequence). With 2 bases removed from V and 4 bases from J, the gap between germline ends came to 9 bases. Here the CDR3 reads CASSLGGRNQPQHF. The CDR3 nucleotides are TGTGCCAGCAGTTTAGGGGGGAGGAATCAGCCCCAGCATTTT.

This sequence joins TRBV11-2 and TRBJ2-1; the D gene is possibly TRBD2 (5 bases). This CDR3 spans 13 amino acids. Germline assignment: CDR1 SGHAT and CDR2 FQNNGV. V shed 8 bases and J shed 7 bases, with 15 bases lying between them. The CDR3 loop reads CASEWWEKNEQFF. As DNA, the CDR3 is TGTGCCAGCGAGTGGTGGGAGAAGAATGAGCAGTTCTTC.

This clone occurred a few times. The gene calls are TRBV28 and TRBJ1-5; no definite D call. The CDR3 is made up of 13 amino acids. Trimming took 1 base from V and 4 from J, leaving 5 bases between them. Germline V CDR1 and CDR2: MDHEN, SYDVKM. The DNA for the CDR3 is TGTGCCAGCAGTTTATATGGGAATCAGCCCCAGCATTTT. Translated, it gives CASSLYGNQPQHF.

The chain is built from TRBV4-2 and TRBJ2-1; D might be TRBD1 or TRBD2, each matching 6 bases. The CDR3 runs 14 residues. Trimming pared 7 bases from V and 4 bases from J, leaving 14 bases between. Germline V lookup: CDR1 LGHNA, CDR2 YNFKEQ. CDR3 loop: CASTGEAPYNEQFF. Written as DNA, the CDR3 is TGTGCCAGCACAGGGGAGGCCCCTTACAATGAGCAGTTCTTC.

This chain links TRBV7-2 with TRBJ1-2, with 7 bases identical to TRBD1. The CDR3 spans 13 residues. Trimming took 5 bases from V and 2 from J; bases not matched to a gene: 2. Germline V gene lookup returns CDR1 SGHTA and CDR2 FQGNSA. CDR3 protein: CASSRQGNYGYTF. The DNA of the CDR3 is TGTGCCAGCAGCCGACAGGGAAACTATGGCTACACCTTC.

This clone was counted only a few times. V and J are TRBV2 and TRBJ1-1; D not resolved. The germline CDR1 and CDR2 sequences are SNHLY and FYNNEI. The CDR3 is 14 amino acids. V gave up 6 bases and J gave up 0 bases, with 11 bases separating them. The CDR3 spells CASSRGVMNTEAFF. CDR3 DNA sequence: TGTGCCAGCAGCCGAGGTGTCATGAACACTGAAGCTTTCTTT.

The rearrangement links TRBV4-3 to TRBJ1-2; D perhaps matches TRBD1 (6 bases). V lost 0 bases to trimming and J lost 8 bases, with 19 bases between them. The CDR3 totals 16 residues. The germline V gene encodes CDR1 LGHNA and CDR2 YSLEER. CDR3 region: CASSQEGAGKVGGYTF. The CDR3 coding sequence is TGCGCCAGCAGCCAAGAGGGGGCGGGAAAGGTCGGCGGCTACACCTTC.

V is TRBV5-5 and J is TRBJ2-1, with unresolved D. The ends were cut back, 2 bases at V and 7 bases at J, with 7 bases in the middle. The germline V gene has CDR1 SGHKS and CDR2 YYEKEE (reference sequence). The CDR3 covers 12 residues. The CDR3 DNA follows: TGTGCCAGCAGCTTCGTATTAAATGAGCAGTTCTTC. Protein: CASSFVLNEQFF.

CDR3 in DNA: TGTGCCAGCAGCTTAGGGACAAATAATTCACCCCTCCACTTT. Protein: CASSLGTNNSPLHF. The chain recombines TRBV7-2 with TRBJ1-6; D might be TRBD1 (5 bases). Trimming cost V 1 base and J 5 bases, with 6 bases left between them. CDR1 and CDR2 from the germline V gene are SGHTA and FQGNSA. The CDR3 extends over 14 amino acids.